This TCR beta chain was retrieved from a study of beta chain features in type 1 diabetes. Study conclusions and caveats: All four CD4+ subsets of Type 1 diabetes patients contained TCRB CDR3s that were moderately but significantly shorter.

Expressed TCRB transcripts got sequenced, as all isolated RNA was reverse transcribed. TCRdb's table, derived via immunoSEQ multiplex PCR, lists solely in-frame clones and lacks some. The data hold about 650,000 clones, with 9.5% to 15% observed a single time. Germline V CDR1 and CDR2: LNHDA, SQIVND (reference sequence). The length of the CDR3 is 14 residues. Trimming cost V 7 bases and J 6 bases, with 18 bases left between them. This clone was counted only a few times. Its antigen is currently unknown. The TCR sequence derives from a man under 40 with type 1 diabetes. The sequenced sample was naive CD4+ T cells from blood. This chain uses TRBV19 with TRBJ1-1; D might be TRBD1 (5 bases). For the CDR3, the DNA is TGTGCCAGTAAGGCGGACGGGGGGTGGGCTGAAGCTTTCTTT. This translates into CASKADGGWAEAFF.